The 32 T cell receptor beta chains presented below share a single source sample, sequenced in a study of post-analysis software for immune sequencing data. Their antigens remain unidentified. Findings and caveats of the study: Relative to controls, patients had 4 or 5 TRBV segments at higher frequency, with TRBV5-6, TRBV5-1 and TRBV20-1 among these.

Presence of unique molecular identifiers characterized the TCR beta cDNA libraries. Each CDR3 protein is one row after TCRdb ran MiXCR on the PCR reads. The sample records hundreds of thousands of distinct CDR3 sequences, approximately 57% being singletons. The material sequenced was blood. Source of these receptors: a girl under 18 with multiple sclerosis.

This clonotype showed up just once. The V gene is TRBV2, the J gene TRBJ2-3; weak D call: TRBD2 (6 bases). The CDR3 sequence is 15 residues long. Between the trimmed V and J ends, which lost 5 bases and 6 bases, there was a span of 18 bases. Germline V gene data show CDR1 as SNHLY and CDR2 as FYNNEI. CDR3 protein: CASSTDGGTGDTQYF. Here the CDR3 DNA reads TGTGCCAGCAGTACGGACGGAGGGACGGGGGATACGCAGTATTTT.

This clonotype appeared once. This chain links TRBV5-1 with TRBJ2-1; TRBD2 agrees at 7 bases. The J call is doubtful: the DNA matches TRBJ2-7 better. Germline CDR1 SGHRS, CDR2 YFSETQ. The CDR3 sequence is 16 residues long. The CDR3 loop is CASSPREFSSYNEQYF. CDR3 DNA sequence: TGCGCCAGCAGCCCGCGGGAGTTTAGTTCCTACAATGAGCAGTACTTC.

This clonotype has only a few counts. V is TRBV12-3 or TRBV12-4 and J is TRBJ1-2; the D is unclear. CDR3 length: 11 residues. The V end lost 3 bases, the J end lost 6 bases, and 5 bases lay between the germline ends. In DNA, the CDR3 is TGTGCCAGCAGTTTTCGGGATGGCTACACCTTC. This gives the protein CASSFRDGYTF.

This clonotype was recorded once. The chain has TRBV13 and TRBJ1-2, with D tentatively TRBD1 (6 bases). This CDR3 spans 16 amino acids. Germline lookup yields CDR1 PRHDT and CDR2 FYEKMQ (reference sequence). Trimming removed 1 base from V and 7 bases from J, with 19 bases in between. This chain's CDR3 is CASSLVVTGGYGGYTF. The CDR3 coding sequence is TGTGCCAGCAGCTTAGTTGTGACAGGAGGATATGGTGGCTACACCTTC. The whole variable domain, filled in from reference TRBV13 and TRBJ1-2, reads AAGVIQSPRHLIKEKRETATLKCYPIPRHDTVYWYQQGPGQDPQFLISFYEKMQSDKGSIPDRFSAQQFSDYHSELNMSSLELGDSALYFCASSLVVTGGYGGYTFGSGTRLTVV.

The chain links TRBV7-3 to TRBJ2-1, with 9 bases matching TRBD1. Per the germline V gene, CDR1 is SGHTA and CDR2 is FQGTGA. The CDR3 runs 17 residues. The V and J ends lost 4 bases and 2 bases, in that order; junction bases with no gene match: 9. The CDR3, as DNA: TGTGCCAGCAGCTCCTCCACAGGGGGCATCGCCTACAATGAGCAGTTCTTC. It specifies CASSSSTGGIAYNEQFF.

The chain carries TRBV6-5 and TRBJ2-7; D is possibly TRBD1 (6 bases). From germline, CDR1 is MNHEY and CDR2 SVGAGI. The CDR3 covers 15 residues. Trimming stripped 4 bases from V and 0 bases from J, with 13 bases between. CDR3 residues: CASSWDILSSYEQYF. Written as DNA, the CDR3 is TGTGCCAGCAGTTGGGACATACTCAGCTCCTACGAGCAGTACTTC.

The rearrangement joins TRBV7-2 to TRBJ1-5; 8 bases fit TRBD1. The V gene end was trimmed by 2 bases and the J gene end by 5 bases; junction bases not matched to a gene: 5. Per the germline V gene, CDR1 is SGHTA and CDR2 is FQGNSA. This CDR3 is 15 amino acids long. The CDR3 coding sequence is TGTGCCAGCAGCTTACTCGGACAGGGCCATCAGCCCCAGCATTTT. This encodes CASSLLGQGHQPQHF.

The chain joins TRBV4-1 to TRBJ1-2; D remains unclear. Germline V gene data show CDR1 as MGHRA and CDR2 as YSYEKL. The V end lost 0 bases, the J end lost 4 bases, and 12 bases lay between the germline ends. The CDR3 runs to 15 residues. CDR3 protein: CASSQDGPHLYGYTF. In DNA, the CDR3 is TGCGCCAGCAGCCAAGATGGGCCACACCTCTATGGCTACACCTTC.

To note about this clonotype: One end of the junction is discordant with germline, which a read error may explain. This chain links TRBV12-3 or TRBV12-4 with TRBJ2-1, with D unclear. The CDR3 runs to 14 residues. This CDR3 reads CASSLPNSYSEQFF. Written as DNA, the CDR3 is TGTGCCAGCAGTTTACCTAACTCCTACAGTGAGCAGTTCTTC.

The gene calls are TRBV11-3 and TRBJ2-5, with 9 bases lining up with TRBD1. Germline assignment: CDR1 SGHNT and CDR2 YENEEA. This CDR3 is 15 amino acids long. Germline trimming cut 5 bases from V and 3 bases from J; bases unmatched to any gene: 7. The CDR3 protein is CASSPMGQGEETQYF. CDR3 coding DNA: TGTGCCAGCAGCCCTATGGGACAGGGTGAAGAGACCCAGTACTTC.

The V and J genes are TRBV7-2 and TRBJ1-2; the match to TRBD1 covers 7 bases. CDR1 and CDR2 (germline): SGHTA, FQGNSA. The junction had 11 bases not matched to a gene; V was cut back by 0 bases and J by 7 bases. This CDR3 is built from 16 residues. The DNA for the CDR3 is TGTGCCAGCAGCTTAGCACCGGGACAGCCAGGGGGTGGCTACACCTTC. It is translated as CASSLAPGQPGGGYTF.

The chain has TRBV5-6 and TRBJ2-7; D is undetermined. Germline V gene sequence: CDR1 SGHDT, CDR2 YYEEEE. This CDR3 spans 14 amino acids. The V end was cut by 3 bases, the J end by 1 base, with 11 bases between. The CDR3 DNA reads TGTGCCAGCAGCTGGGCCCGTGTATCCTACGAGCAGTACTTC. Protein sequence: CASSWARVSYEQYF.

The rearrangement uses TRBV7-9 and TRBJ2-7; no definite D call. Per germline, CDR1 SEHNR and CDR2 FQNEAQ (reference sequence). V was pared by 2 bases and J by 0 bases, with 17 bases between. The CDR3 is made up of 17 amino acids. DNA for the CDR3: TGTGCCAGCAGCTTAAGACTGCCTACTGACGACTCCTACGAGCAGTACTTC. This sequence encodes CASSLRLPTDDSYEQYF.

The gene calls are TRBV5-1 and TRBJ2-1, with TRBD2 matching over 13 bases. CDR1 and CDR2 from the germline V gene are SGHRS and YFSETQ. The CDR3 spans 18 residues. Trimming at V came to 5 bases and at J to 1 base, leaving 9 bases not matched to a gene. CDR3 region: CASRLGLAGDRSYNEQFF. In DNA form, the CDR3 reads TGCGCCAGCAGGCTTGGACTAGCGGGAGACCGATCCTACAATGAGCAGTTCTTC.

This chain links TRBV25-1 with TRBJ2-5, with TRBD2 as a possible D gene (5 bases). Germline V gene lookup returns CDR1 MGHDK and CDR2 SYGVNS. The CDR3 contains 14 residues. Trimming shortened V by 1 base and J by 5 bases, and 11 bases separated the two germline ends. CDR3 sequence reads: CASSESRGRETQYF. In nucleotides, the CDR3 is TGTGCCAGCAGTGAATCCCGCGGGCGGGAGACCCAGTACTTC. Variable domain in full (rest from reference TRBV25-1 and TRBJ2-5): EADIYQTPRYLVIGTGKKITLECSQTMGHDKMYWYQQDPGMELHLIHYSYGVNSTEKGDLSSESTVSRIRTEHFPLTLESARPSHTSQYLCASSESRGRETQYFGPGTRLLVL.

The CDR3: CSVFGTDTQYF. CDR3 DNA sequence: TGCAGCGTGTTTGGCACAGATACGCAGTATTTT. This chain links TRBV29-1 with TRBJ2-3, with D unclear. The CDR3 covers 11 residues. Between the trimmed V and J ends, which lost 6 bases and 1 base, there was a span of 5 bases. From germline, CDR1 is SQVTM and CDR2 ANQGSEA.

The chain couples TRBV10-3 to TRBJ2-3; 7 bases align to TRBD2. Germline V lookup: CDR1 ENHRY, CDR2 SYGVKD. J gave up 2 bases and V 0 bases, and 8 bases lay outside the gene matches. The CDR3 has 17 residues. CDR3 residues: CAISESIGGLHTDTQYF. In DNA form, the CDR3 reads TGTGCCATCAGTGAGTCGATCGGGGGACTACACACAGATACGCAGTATTTT.

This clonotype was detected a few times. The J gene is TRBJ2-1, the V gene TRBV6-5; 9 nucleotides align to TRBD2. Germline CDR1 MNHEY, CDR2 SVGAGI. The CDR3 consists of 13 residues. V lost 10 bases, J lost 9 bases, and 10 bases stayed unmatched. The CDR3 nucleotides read TGTGCCACTTCGAGGGGACTAGCCGGTGAGCAGTTCTTC. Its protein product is CATSRGLAGEQFF.

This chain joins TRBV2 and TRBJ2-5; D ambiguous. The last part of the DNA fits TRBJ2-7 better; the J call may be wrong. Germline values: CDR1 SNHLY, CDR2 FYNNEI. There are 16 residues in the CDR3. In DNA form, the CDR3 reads TGTGCCAGCAGTGAAGCGCTTCCCCGAGGTGGCTACGAGCAGTACTTC. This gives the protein CASSEALPRGGYEQYF.

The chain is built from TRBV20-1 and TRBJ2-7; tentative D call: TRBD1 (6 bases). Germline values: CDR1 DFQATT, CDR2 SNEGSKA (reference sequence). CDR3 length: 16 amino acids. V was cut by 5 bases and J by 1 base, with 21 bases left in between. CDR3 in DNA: TGCAGTGCTCACCAAGGTAGGACCCAGGGGTCCTACGAGCAGTACTTC. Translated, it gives CSAHQGRTQGSYEQYF.

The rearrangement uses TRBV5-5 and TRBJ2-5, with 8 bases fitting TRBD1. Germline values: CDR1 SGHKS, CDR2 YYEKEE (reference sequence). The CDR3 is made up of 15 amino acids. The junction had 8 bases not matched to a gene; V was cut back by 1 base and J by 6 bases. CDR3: CASSLLQGAGKTQYF. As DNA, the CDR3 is TGTGCCAGCAGCTTGCTCCAGGGGGCTGGAAAGACCCAGTACTTC.

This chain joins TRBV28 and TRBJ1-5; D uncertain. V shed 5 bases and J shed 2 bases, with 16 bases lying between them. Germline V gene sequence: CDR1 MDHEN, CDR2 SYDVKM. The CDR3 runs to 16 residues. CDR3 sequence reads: CASSHGRASGNQPQHF. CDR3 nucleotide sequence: TGTGCCAGCAGTCACGGACGGGCTTCTGGCAATCAGCCCCAGCATTTT.

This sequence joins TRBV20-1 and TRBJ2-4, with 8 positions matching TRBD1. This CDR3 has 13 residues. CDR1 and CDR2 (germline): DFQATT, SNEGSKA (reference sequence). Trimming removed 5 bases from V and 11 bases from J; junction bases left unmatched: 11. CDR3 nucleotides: TGCAGTGCTCAGACCGGGACAGGTGTCGTTCAGTACTTC. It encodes CSAQTGTGVVQYF.

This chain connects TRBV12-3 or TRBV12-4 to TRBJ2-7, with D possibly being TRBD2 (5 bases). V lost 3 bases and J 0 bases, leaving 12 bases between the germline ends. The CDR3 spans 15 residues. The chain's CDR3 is CASSFSRGASYEQYF. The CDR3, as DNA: TGTGCCAGCAGTTTCTCCCGGGGAGCCTCCTACGAGCAGTACTTC.

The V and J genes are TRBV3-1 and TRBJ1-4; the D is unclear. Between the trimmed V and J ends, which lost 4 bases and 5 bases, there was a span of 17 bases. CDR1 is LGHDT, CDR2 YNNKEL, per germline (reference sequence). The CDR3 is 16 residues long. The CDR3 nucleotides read TGTGCCAGCAGCCCCGAATTAAGGAGGTACAATGAAAAACTGTTTTTT. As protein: CASSPELRRYNEKLFF. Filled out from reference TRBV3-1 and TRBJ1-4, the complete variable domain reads DTAVSQTPKYLVTQMGNDKSIKCEQNLGHDTMYWYKQDSKKFLKIMFSYNNKELIINETVPNRFSPKSPDKAHLNLHINSLELGDSAVYFCASSPELRRYNEKLFFGSGTQLSVL.

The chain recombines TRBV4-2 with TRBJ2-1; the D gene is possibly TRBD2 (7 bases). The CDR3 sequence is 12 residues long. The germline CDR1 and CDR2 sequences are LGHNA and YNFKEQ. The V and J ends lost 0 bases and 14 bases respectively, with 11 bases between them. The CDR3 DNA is TGTGCCAGCAGCCAAGAATCGGGGGGCGAGTTCTTC. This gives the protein CASSQESGGEFF.

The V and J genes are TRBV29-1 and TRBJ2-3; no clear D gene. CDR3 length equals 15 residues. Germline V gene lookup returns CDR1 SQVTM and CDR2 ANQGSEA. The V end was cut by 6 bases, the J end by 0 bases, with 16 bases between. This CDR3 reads CSVLKDLASTDTQYF. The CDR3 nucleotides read TGCAGCGTCTTGAAGGATCTGGCTAGCACAGATACGCAGTATTTT.

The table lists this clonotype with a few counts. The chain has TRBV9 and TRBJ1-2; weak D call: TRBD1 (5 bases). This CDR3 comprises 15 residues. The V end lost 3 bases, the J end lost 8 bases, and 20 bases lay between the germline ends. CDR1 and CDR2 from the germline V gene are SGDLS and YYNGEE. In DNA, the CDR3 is TGTGCCAGCAGCGGGTCACCGGATGGCTGGGGGGGCTACACCTTC. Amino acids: CASSGSPDGWGGYTF.

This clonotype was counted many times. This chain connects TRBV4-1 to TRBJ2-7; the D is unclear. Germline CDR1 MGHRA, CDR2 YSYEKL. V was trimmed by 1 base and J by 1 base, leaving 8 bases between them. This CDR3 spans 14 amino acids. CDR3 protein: CASSQGPQSYEQYF. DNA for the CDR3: TGCGCCAGCAGCCAAGGCCCGCAGTCCTACGAGCAGTACTTC.

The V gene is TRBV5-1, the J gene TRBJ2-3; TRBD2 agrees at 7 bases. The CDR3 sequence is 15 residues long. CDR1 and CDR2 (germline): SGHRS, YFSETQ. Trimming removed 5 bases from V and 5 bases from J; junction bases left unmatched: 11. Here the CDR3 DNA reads TGCGCCAGCAGTCTCCGGGGGGAAGGTATAGATACGCAGTATTTT. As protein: CASSLRGEGIDTQYF. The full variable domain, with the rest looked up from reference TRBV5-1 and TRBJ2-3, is KAGVTQTPRYLIKTRGQQVTLSCSPISGHRSVSWYQQTPGQGLQFLFEYFSETQRNKGNFPGRFSGRQFSNSRSEMNVSTLELGDSALYLCASSLRGEGIDTQYFGPGTRLTVL.

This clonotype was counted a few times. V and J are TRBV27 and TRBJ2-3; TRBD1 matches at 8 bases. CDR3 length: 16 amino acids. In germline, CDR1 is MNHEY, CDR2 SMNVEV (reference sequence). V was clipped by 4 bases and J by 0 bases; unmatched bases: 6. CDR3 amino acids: CASSSHRDRSTDTQYF. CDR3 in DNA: TGTGCCAGCAGTTCGCACCGGGACAGGAGCACAGATACGCAGTATTTT.

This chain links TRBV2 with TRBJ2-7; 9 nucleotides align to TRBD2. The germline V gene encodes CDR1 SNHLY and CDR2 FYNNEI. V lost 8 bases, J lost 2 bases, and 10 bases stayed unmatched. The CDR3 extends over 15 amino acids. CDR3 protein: CASLGGLATPYEQYF. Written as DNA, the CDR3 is TGTGCCAGCCTGGGTGGACTAGCGACGCCCTACGAGCAGTACTTC.